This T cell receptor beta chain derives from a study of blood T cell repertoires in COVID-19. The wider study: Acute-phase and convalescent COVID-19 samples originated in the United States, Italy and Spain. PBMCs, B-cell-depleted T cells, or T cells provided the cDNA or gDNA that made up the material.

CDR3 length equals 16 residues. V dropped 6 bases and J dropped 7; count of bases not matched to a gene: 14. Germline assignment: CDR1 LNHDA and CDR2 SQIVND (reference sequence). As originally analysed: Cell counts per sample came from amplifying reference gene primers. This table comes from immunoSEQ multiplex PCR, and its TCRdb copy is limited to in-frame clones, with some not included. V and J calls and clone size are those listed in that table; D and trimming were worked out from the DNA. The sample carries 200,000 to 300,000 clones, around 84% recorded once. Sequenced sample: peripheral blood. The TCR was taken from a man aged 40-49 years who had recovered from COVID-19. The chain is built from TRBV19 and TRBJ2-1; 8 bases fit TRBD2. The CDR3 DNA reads TGTGCCAGTAGACTACTACTTCGAGCGGGAGATAATGAGCAGTTCTTC. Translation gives CASRLLLRAGDNEQFF.